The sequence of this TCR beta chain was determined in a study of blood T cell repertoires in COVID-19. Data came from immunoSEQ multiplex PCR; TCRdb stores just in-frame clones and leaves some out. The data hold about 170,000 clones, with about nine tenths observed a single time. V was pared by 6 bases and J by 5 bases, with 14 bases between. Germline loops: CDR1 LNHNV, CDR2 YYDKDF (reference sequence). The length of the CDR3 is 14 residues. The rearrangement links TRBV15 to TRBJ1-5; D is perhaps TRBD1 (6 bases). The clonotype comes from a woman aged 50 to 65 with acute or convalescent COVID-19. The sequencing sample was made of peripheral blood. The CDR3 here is CATSGGGAYQPQHF. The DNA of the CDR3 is TGTGCCACCAGTGGAGGGGGGGCCTATCAGCCCCAGCATTTT.